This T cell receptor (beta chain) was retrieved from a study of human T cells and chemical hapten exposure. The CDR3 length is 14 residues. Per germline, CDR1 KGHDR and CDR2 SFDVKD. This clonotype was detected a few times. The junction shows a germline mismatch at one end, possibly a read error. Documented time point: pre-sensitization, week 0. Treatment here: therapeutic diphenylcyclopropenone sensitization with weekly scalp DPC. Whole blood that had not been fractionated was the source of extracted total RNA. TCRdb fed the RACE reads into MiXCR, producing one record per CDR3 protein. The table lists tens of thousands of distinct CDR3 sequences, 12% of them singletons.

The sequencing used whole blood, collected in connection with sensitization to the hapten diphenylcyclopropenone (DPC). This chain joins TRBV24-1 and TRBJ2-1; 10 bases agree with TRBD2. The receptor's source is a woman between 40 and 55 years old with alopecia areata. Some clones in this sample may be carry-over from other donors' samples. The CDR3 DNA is TGTGCCACCGGAATAGCGGGGGGACACAATGAGCAGTTTTTC. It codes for CATGIAGGHNEQFF.